This TCR beta chain was sequenced in a study of T cells expressing NK-cell markers. TCRdb re-analyzed the 5' RACE reads; it lists each CDR3 protein once, without DNA. In total, the table holds more than 400,000 distinct CDR3 sequences. The CDR3 covers 15 residues. Per the germline V gene, CDR1 is MNHEY and CDR2 is SMNVEV (reference sequence). Sequencing used blood T cells: a sorted CD56 or NKG2C T cell subset, CD4+ or CD8+ T cells, or bulk PBMC T cells (not recorded which). The receptor was derived from a woman aged 18 to 75 in good health. This rearrangement joins TRBV27 to TRBJ1-2; with no DNA, the TCRdb D assignment of TRBD1 cannot be verified. CDR3 sequence: CASSLGDRGLYGYTF.